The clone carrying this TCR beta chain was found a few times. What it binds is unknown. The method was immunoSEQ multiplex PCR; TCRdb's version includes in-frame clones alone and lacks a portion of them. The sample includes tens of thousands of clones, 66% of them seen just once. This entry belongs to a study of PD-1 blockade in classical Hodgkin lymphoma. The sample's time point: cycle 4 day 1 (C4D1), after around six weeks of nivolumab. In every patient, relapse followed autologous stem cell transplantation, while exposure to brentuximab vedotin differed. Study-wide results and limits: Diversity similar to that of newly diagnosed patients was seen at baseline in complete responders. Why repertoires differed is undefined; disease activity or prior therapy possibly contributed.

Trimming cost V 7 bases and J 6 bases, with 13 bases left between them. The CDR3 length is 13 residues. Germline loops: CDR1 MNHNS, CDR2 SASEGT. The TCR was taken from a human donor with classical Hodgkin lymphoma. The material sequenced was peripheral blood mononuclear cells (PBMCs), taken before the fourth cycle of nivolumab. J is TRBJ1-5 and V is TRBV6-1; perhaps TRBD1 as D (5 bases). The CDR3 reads CASKRLGGQPQHF. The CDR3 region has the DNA TGTGCCAGCAAAAGACTGGGGGGTCAGCCCCAGCATTTT.